This T cell receptor (beta chain) was sequenced during a study of T cell responses to AZD1222 COVID-19 vaccine. Findings and caveats of the study: There were mostly white British donors and more females than males, and clonal diversity was possibly underestimated. At study baseline, merely six AZD1222 recipients were seropositive.

CDR1 and CDR2 (germline): MRHNA, SNTAGT. The CDR3 is 18 amino acids. Trimming at V came to 2 bases and at J to 4 bases, leaving 14 bases not matched to a gene. By sample fraction, this clone is medium-sized (0.01 to 0.1%). Its antigen is not identified. This table comes from immunoSEQ multiplex PCR, and its TCRdb copy is limited to in-frame clones, with some not included. The sample contains about 28,000 clones, about 77% of which appear only once. The input for sequencing was peripheral blood, taken on day 0 of AZD1222 vaccination. V usage is TRBV6-4 and J usage is TRBJ1-1; 9 positions agree with TRBD1. The source of this sequence is an adult in good health. This chain's CDR3 is CASSDPKDRGAWFTEAFF. The CDR3 bases are TGTGCCAGCAGTGACCCGAAGGACAGGGGCGCTTGGTTCACTGAAGCTTTCTTT.